What follows are 15 T cell receptor beta chains derived from one specimen sequenced in a study of CD8 T cells in ankylosing spondylitis. TCRdb independently ran MiXCR on the 5' RACE reads; one entry per CDR3 protein. The sample has roughly 180,000 distinct CDR3 sequences, around 13% seen once. Sequencing input: blood, either unsorted or a sorted T cell fraction (not recorded which). The origin of the receptors is a male donor with ankylosing spondylitis or in good health (not recorded which).

At least ten counts were recorded for this clonotype. The chain combines TRBV27 with TRBJ1-1, with no clear D. From germline, CDR1 is MNHEY and CDR2 SMNVEV (reference sequence). Trimming left V 6 bases short and J 1 base short, with 9 bases between. This CDR3 contains 13 residues. The CDR3: CASSFTQNTEAFF. Written as DNA, the CDR3 is TGTGCCAGCAGCTTTACACAGAACACTGAAGCTTTCTTT.

CDR3 DNA: TGTGCCAGCAGCCAAGATGCCGCTTGGGGACAGGGCTACGAGCAGTACTTC. It specifies CASSQDAAWGQGYEQYF. This chain uses TRBV3-1 with TRBJ2-7; 9 bases align to TRBD1. Germline CDR1 and CDR2: LGHDT and YNNKEL (reference sequence). The V gene end was trimmed by 0 bases and the J gene end by 3 bases; junction bases not matched to a gene: 9. The CDR3 covers 17 residues.

This clonotype came up a few times. V and J are TRBV2 and TRBJ1-2, with D possibly matching TRBD1 (6 bases). Looked up from germline, CDR1 is SNHLY and CDR2 is FYNNEI. Trimming stripped 4 bases from V and 4 bases from J, with 13 bases between. The CDR3 is made up of 14 amino acids. The CDR3 loop reads CASSVGQGSYGYTF. The CDR3 DNA follows: TGTGCCAGCAGTGTTGGGCAGGGGAGCTATGGCTACACCTTC.

The V gene is TRBV20-1, the J gene TRBJ2-7; the match to TRBD2 covers 15 bases. With V trimmed by 5 bases and J by 2 bases, 13 bases remained unmatched. Germline CDR1 DFQATT, CDR2 SNEGSKA (reference sequence). The CDR3 is made up of 18 amino acids. CDR3 nucleotides: TGCAGTGCTGTCGGGACTAGCGGGGGGCACACCCTCCCCTACGAGCAGTACTTC. Translation gives CSAVGTSGGHTLPYEQYF.

This clonotype has only a few counts. The CDR3 nucleotides are TGTGCCAGCAGTTACTACGGGACTCCAGGGGGTGAGACCCAGTACTTC. Its translation is CASSYYGTPGGETQYF. V usage is TRBV6-5 and J usage is TRBJ2-5; D is perhaps TRBD1 (7 bases). CDR1 and CDR2 (germline): MNHEY, SVGAGI. Trimming pared 1 base from V and 5 bases from J, leaving 17 bases between. The CDR3 runs to 16 residues.

With regard to this clonotype: This may come from a read error, since a much larger clone is one base off. The CDR3 sequence is CASSYSATGGYEQYF. CDR3 in DNA: TGTGCCAGCAGTTACTCCGCGACAGGGGGCTACGAGCAGTACTTC. The V and J genes are TRBV6-5 and TRBJ2-7; 9 bases line up with TRBD1. Germline loops: CDR1 MNHEY, CDR2 SVGAGI. CDR3 size: 15 residues. V was pared by 0 bases and J by 3 bases, with 3 bases of the junction left unmatched.

The chain links TRBV13 to TRBJ2-1; D might be TRBD2 (6 bases). Germline V gene lookup returns CDR1 PRHDT and CDR2 FYEKMQ (reference sequence). The CDR3 spans 17 residues. The V and J ends lost 7 bases and 1 base respectively, with 20 bases between them. Written as DNA, the CDR3 is TGTGCCAGCAACGGGGAGGAGGGGCCAAAGTCCTACAATGAGCAGTTCTTC. It codes for CASNGEEGPKSYNEQFF.

This clonotype was observed a handful of times. The chain links TRBV24-1 to TRBJ1-2; a weak D match, TRBD1 (5 bases). Trimming left V 7 bases short and J 6 bases short, with 17 bases between. This CDR3 contains 14 residues. CDR1 and CDR2 from the germline V gene are KGHDR and SFDVKD. The CDR3 sequence is CATRGDLHCDGYTF. CDR3 DNA: TGTGCCACCAGGGGGGACCTCCACTGTGATGGCTACACCTTC.

This clonotype was seen only a few times. This rearrangement joins TRBV3-1 to TRBJ1-1; TRBD1 matches at 9 bases. V lost 3 bases and J lost 5; bases outside the gene matches: 4. Germline CDR1 is LGHDT and CDR2 is YNNKEL (reference sequence). The CDR3 runs 14 residues. Written as DNA, the CDR3 is TGTGCCAGCAGCCAGCAGACAGGGGGAACTGAAGCTTTCTTT. It codes for CASSQQTGGTEAFF.

The V gene is TRBV3-1, the J gene TRBJ2-3; 7 bases agree with TRBD2. Trimming took 1 base from V and 2 from J; bases not matched to a gene: 12. Germline V gives CDR1 LGHDT, CDR2 YNNKEL (reference sequence). This CDR3 contains 18 residues. CDR3 loop: CASSQAWSGVWDTDTQYF. The CDR3, as DNA: TGTGCCAGCAGCCAAGCTTGGAGCGGGGTATGGGACACAGATACGCAGTATTTT.

The V gene is TRBV14, the J gene TRBJ2-2; 9 positions agree with TRBD2. In germline, CDR1 is SGHDN, CDR2 FVKESK. Trimming cost V 0 bases and J 4 bases; bases outside gene matches: 3. This CDR3 has 16 residues. CDR3 sequence (DNA): TGTGCCAGCAGCCAAGAGGCGGGAGGGCTCACCGGGGAGCTGTTTTTT. This codes for CASSQEAGGLTGELFF.

This clonotype appeared a few times. The V gene is TRBV6-1, the J gene TRBJ2-2; TRBD1 matches 7 bases. The V gene end was trimmed by 6 bases and the J gene end by 6 bases; junction bases not matched to a gene: 10. The CDR3 sequence is 15 residues long. Germline loops: CDR1 MNHNS, CDR2 SASEGT. The CDR3 nucleotides read TGTGCCAGCAGCCCCGGGACAGAAATCTCCGGGGAGCTGTTTTTT. Its protein product is CASSPGTEISGELFF.

The CDR3 region has the DNA TGTGCCAGCAGTTTAATCGACAGGGCCGACGAGCAGTACTTC. Translation gives CASSLIDRADEQYF. The J gene is TRBJ2-7, the V gene TRBV27, with 7 bases lining up with TRBD1. This CDR3 spans 14 amino acids. Germline loops: CDR1 MNHEY, CDR2 SMNVEV (reference sequence). Trimming cost V 2 bases and J 5 bases; bases outside gene matches: 6.

This sequence joins TRBV7-9 and TRBJ2-5; D gene unclear. CDR1 and CDR2 (germline): SEHNR, FQNEAQ (reference sequence). The CDR3 has 15 amino acids. V lost 1 base and J lost 0, with 9 bases in between. CDR3 sequence (DNA): TGTGCCAGCAGCTTAGAGGTCCAGGACCAAGAGACCCAGTACTTC. This translates into CASSLEVQDQETQYF.

There are many counts of this clonotype. The genes are TRBV7-8 and TRBJ2-7; D remains ambiguous. Between the trimmed V and J ends, which lost 1 base and 3 bases, there was a span of 4 bases. CDR1 SGHVS and CDR2 FQNEAQ come from the germline V gene. The CDR3 loop spans 12 amino acids. CDR3 amino acids: CASSLVDYEQYF. CDR3 DNA: TGTGCCAGCAGCTTAGTAGACTACGAGCAGTACTTC. The full variable domain, with the rest looked up from reference TRBV7-8 and TRBJ2-7, is GAGVSQSPRYKVAKRGQDVALRCDPISGHVSLFWYQQALGQGPEFLTYFQNEAQLDKSGLPSDRFFAERPEGSVSTLKIQRTQQEDSAVYLCASSLVDYEQYFGPGTRLTVT.